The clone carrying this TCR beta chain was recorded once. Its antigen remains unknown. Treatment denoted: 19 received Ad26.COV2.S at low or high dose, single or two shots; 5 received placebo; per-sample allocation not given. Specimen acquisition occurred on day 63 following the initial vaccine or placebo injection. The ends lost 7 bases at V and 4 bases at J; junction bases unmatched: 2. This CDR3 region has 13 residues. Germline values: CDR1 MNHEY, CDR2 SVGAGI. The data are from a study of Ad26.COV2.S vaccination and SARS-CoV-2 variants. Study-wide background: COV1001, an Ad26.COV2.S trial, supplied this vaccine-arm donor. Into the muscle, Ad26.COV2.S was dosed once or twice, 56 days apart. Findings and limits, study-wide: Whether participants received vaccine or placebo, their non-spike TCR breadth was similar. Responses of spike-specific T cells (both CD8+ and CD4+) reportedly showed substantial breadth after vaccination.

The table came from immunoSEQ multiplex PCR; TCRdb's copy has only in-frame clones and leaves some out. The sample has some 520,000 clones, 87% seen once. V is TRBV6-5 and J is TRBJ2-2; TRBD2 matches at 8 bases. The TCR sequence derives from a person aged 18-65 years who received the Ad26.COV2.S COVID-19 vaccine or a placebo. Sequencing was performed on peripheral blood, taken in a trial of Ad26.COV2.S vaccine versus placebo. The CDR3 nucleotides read TGTGCCAGCACGGGGGGGATCACCGGGGAGCTGTTTTTT. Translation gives CASTGGITGELFF.